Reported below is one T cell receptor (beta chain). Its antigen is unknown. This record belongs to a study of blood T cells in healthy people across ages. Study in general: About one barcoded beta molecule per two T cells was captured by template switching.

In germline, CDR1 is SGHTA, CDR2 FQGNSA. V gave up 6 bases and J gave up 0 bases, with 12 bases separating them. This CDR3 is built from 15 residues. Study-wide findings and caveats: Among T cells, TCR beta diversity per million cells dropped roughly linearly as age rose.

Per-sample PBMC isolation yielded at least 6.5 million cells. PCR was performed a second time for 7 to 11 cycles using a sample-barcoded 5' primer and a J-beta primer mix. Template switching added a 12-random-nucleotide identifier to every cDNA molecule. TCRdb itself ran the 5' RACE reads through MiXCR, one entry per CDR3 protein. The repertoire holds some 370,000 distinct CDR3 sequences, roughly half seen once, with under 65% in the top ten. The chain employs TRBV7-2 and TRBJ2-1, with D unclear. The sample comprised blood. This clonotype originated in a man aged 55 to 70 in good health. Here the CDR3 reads CASRFQISSYNEQFF. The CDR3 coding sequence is TGTGCCAGCAGATTTCAGATTAGCTCCTACAATGAGCAGTTCTTC.